The clone carrying this T cell receptor beta chain has ten or more counts. As yet, its antigen is unknown. This sample is part of a study of T cells in Graves' hyperthyroidism and ophthalmopathy. Points from the study as a whole: In blood, most of the thyroid clonotypes expanded above 0.001 were also present.

RNA transcripts provided the source from which TCR beta CDR3 regions were amplified. RT-PCR in the first round (using the HTBI primer set) targeted the TCR CDR3. TCRdb ran MiXCR on the multiplex PCR reads and lists one entry per CDR3 protein. The top ten hold about 29% of the sample, which has more than 500,000 distinct CDR3 sequences, roughly a sixth seen once. The V end lost 2 bases, the J end lost 8 bases, and 10 bases lay between the germline ends. The CDR3 spans 13 residues. CDR1 is SGHAT, CDR2 FQNNGV, per germline. This sequence joins TRBV11-2 and TRBJ2-1; D perhaps matches TRBD2 (6 bases). The receptor's source is a woman aged 30 to 39 with Graves' ophthalmopathy. Sequencing was done on a sample of blood. The CDR3 nucleotides read TGTGCCAGCAGCTTACTAGCGTCCCATGAGCAGTTCTTC. It specifies CASSLLASHEQFF.